The 9 T cell receptor beta chains given below trace back to one sample, sequenced in a study of blood T cell repertoires in COVID-19. Libraries were prepared by immunoSEQ multiplex PCR; TCRdb keeps only in-frame clonotypes and omits some of them. The sample contains more than 200,000 clones, around 80% of which appear only once. Sequencing used PBMCs or T cells enriched from blood (not recorded which). Receptors originate from a man aged 25-45 years with acute COVID-19.

This clone was counted many times. Here the CDR3 DNA reads TGTGCCAGCAGTGAATCGAAGACTGCCGACTACAATGAGCAGTTCTTC. This translates into CASSESKTADYNEQFF. The chain links TRBV2 to TRBJ2-1; D is undetermined. CDR1 and CDR2 from the germline V gene are SNHLY and FYNNEI. V lost 2 bases, J lost 3 bases, and 14 bases lay in between. This CDR3 contains 16 residues.

V gene TRBV27 combines with J gene TRBJ2-2; 7 positions agree with TRBD2. The CDR3 length is 17 residues. After removal of 0 bases from V and 1 base from J, the junction contained 5 bases not matched to a gene. Germline CDR1 MNHEY, CDR2 SMNVEV (reference sequence). The CDR3 spells CASSLSPGLKNTGELFF. For the CDR3, the DNA is TGTGCCAGCAGTTTATCGCCGGGACTAAAGAACACCGGGGAGCTGTTTTTT.

This clone appeared many times. The chain joins TRBV5-1 to TRBJ1-6; D unclear. The germline V and J ends were trimmed by 5 bases and 3 bases, with 12 bases remaining between them. CDR3 size: 15 residues. The germline CDR1 and CDR2 sequences are SGHRS and YFSETQ. The CDR3, as DNA: TGCGCCAGCAGTTCTACAAGCGGCTATAATTCACCCCTCCACTTT. Translation: CASSSTSGYNSPLHF.

The V and J genes are TRBV7-9 and TRBJ2-1; 8 bases align to TRBD1. CDR1 and CDR2 (germline): SEHNR, FQNEAQ (reference sequence). V shed 7 bases and J 3 bases; nucleotides not matched to a gene: 11. There are 16 residues in the CDR3. CDR3 in DNA: TGTGCCAGCACAAACGGGACAGGCCATGTCTACAATGAGCAGTTCTTC. Protein sequence: CASTNGTGHVYNEQFF.

This clone was counted only a few times. V and J are TRBV5-5 and TRBJ1-5, with 8 nucleotides matching TRBD1. V gave up 0 bases and J gave up 2 bases; unmatched junction bases: 10. The CDR3 length is 18 residues. The V gene's germline CDR1 is SGHKS and CDR2 YYEKEE (reference sequence). The CDR3 sequence is CASSLGWTGRTGNQPQHF. The CDR3 coding sequence is TGTGCCAGCAGCTTGGGTTGGACAGGGCGAACGGGCAATCAGCCCCAGCATTTT. Filled out from reference TRBV5-5 and TRBJ1-5, the complete variable domain reads DAGVTQSPTHLIKTRGQQVTLRCSPISGHKSVSWYQQVLGQGPQFIFQYYEKEERGRGNFPDRFSARQFPNYSSELNVNALLLGDSALYLCASSLGWTGRTGNQPQHFGDGTRLSIL.

The sample holds a few counts of this clone. V gene TRBV3-1 (or the pseudogene TRBV3-2) combines with J gene TRBJ1-2; 8 bases map to TRBD1. This CDR3 contains 14 residues. CDR1 is LGHDT and CDR2 is YNNKEL in the germline V gene (reference sequence). The V gene end was trimmed by 5 bases and the J gene end by 4 bases; junction bases not matched to a gene: 6. For the CDR3, the DNA is TGTGCCAGCAGCAATCTTCAGGGGGCCTATGGCTACACCTTC. Translation gives CASSNLQGAYGYTF.

J is TRBJ2-2 and V is TRBV5-1; a weak D match, TRBD1 (6 bases). The CDR3 length is 15 residues. Germline V gene sequence: CDR1 SGHRS, CDR2 YFSETQ. Trimming shortened V by 4 bases and J by 4 bases, and 14 bases separated the two germline ends. CDR3 bases: TGCGCCAGCAGCCCCGGTCAGGGGACCACCGGGGAGCTGTTTTTT. This translates into CASSPGQGTTGELFF. The whole variable domain, filled in from reference TRBV5-1 and TRBJ2-2, reads KAGVTQTPRYLIKTRGQQVTLSCSPISGHRSVSWYQQTPGQGLQFLFEYFSETQRNKGNFPGRFSGRQFSNSRSEMNVSTLELGDSALYLCASSPGQGTTGELFFGEGSRLTVL.

This clone was seen a few times. V gene TRBV2 combines with J gene TRBJ2-3; a possible D gene is TRBD2 (6 bases). The CDR3 is made up of 16 amino acids. Germline V gene sequence: CDR1 SNHLY, CDR2 FYNNEI. V lost 4 bases to trimming and J lost 1 base, with 15 bases between them. CDR3 in DNA: TGTGCCAGCAGTGCCTACCGGGACTCTCGCACAGATACGCAGTATTTT. Its translation is CASSAYRDSRTDTQYF.

The rearrangement joins TRBV3-1 (or the pseudogene TRBV3-2) to TRBJ1-4; 7 nucleotides line up with TRBD1. The CDR3 consists of 17 residues. The V and J ends lost 4 bases and 5 bases, in that order; junction bases with no gene match: 13. Germline CDR1 reads LGHDT; CDR2 reads YNNKEL (reference sequence). CDR3 loop: CASSPRVSTQGNEKLFF. The CDR3 region has the DNA TGTGCCAGCAGCCCTCGGGTCTCAACACAGGGGAATGAAAAACTGTTTTTT.